The present entry profiles one T cell receptor beta chain with its context. Its antigen target is currently unknown. No clone much larger than this one lies a single base away; base qualities are absent. TCRbeta CDR3 regions were amplified from genomic DNA using the immunoSEQ Assay, a bias-controlled multiplex PCR. In the original analysis: The number of nucleated cells in each sample was estimated from the amplification of reference gene primers within the assay. Sequence reads were collapsed and filtered to measure the absolute abundance of every unique TCRbeta CDR3 rearrangement. For each sample, productive Simpson clonality was calculated as the square root of Simpson's diversity index across productive rearrangements. The table comes from immuneACCESS by way of TCRdb, which keeps in-frame sequences with V and J called. Part of the clones is missing from these tables; in studies checked, under half for an unresolved V gene and the rest for unknown reasons. D and trimming come from the DNA, and the V and J calls and clone size come from that table. The sample table lists 100,000 or so clones, almost 80% of them with a count of one. The ten largest clones represent 9.5% to 10% of the sample.

This sample is part of a study of blood T cell repertoires in COVID-19 (dated by TCRdb to 2018 to 2020). At the level of the whole study: Collaborator samples came from the United States, Italy and Spain and covered acute and convalescent phases of COVID-19. The material from the prospective study consisted of cDNA or gDNA derived from T cells, B-cell-depleted T cells, or PBMCs. The dataset comprised deeply sampled blood TCRbeta repertoires from subjects exposed to, actively infected with, or recovered from COVID-19. The samples were drawn from two sources: the first 160 participants of the ongoing ImmuneRACE study, and 1,000 to 1,500 subjects contributed by 6 global collaborators. The sample metadata nearly always contained a de-identified subject ID, COVID-19 status, age in years and sex. The repertoires were released in a freely available public database intended as a resource for research on the immune response to SARS-CoV-2. Where available, HLA class I and class II types were taken from metadata supplied by the sample provider and were not determined by assay-based typing. What the research found in general, with its limitations: The amount of clinical and demographic metadata varied by source and participant and was provided uncurated.

There are 15 amino acids in the CDR3, from cysteine to phenylalanine inclusive. Only the CDR3 part of the read is kept: 45 bases, read in frame from the first base. Via the germline V gene (reference sequence), CDR1 is GTSNPN and CDR2 SVGIG. Trimming takes 4 bases from V and 6 bases from J, and the germline ends sit 16 bases apart. The collaborating institutions used their own protocols to collect whole blood in K2EDTA tubes. For TCRbeta analysis, collaborators shipped samples in one of three forms: frozen whole blood, isolated PBMCs, or DNA extracted from either of those sample types. The sample consisted of peripheral blood. The clonotype comes from a man aged 55 to 69 with active or convalescent COVID-19. The chain employs TRBV30 and TRBJ1-6, with TRBD1 as a weak D call on 5 bases. DNA sequence: TGTGCCTGGACTCGGCTAGGGCAGGGTAATTCACCCCTCCACTTT. This codes for CAWTRLGQGNSPLHF.